Detailed here is one T cell receptor (beta chain). In this sample, this clone turned up a few times. Its antigen is still unknown. The record has no base qualities; no much larger clone is one base away. To prepare the library, the immunoSEQ multiplex PCR assay was applied. In TCRdb, the immuneACCESS table is reduced to in-frame sequences with V and J assigned. These tables do not hold every clone; where another copy was compared, an unresolved V gene accounts for under half, and the others remain unexplained. The sample has more than 100,000 clones on record, 91% of them singletons. Around 7.6% of the sample comes from the top ten. For CDR1 and CDR2, the germline V gene (reference sequence) lists SGHKS and YYEKEE. From its cysteine to its phenylalanine, the CDR3 spans 15 amino acids. Left in the record is the CDR3 DNA by itself, 45 bases read in frame from the first base. The V end gives up 0 bases and the J end 8 bases, leaving 8 bases in the junction not matched to a gene.

This sample was taken from a study of control samples from healthy donors and cancer patients (TCRdb year 2020). The TCR was taken from a woman between 18 and 30 years old in good health. The rearranged segments are TRBV5-5 and TRBJ1-2; 9 bases in the junction line up with TRBD1. The sample consisted of blood. The CDR3 reads as follows: CASSLGYRGLTGYTF. The DNA is as follows: TGTGCCAGCAGCTTGGGATACAGGGGGCTGACGGGCTACACCTTC.